These T cell receptor beta chains were read from a single sample in a study of a mutant IDH1 vaccine in newly diagnosed glioma. Assay used: immunoSEQ multiplex PCR; TCRdb lists only in-frame clones, some missing. Of about 83,000 clones in the sample, over 75% were seen once. Antigens for these TCRs are unknown. The source material was PBMCs, sampled from a glioma patient whose treatment included an IDH1 peptide vaccine. The receptors were sampled from a woman aged 50 to 60 with glioma. The CDR3 runs from the conserved cysteine through the conserved F or W. The D gene is left open where the match is weak. Only some rows state a clone size, as once, few, many or a class for expanded clones.

d_call	v_call	clone_size	j_call	cdr3_length	cdr3_aa	cdr3_nt
-	TRBV5-1	-	TRBJ1-3	16	CASSLGAGGSGNTIYF	TGCGCCAGCAGCTTGGGAGCGGGAGGCTCTGGAAACACCATATATTTT
-	TRBV7-2	-	TRBJ1-5	16	CASSPRLVAGNQPQHF	TGTGCCAGCAGCCCCCGGCTGGTCGCTGGCAATCAGCCCCAGCATTTT
-	TRBV28	-	TRBJ2-7	12	CASEQVKYEQYF	TGTGCCAGCGAGCAGGTGAAATACGAGCAGTACTTC
TRBD2	TRBV27	-	TRBJ2-3	15	CASSLSTSGGDTQYF	TGTGCCAGCAGTTTATCCACTAGCGGAGGAGATACGCAGTATTTT
-	TRBV30	-	TRBJ2-7	13	CAWSRGQNYEQYF	TGTGCCTGGAGTCGTGGACAGAACTACGAGCAGTACTTC
TRBD1	TRBV2	-	TRBJ2-4	13	CASGTGWGDIQYF	TGTGCCAGCGGGACAGGGTGGGGAGACATTCAGTACTTC
-	TRBV18	-	TRBJ2-5	15	CASSPEGQPEETQYF	TGTGCCAGCTCACCAGAGGGACAACCCGAAGAGACCCAGTACTTC
-	TRBV5-8	-	TRBJ1-3	13	CASSTPTGNTIYF	TGTGCCAGCAGCACCCCGACAGGAAACACCATATATTTT
TRBD1	TRBV30	-	TRBJ1-3	12	CAWSTGSDTIYF	TGTGCCTGGTCGACAGGGAGCGACACCATATATTTT
TRBD1	TRBV2	-	TRBJ1-1	14	CASSWDSRGTEAFF	TGTGCCAGCAGTTGGGACAGCCGAGGCACTGAAGCTTTCTTT
-	TRBV6-4	-	TRBJ2-2	13	CASSDLAGGELFF	TGTGCCAGCAGTGACTTAGCAGGCGGGGAGCTGTTTTTT
TRBD2	TRBV5-4	-	TRBJ2-1	12	CASSWDYAEQFF	TGTGCCAGCAGTTGGGACTATGCTGAGCAGTTCTTC
-	TRBV19	once	TRBJ1-2	13	CASSVDTRYGYTF	TGTGCCAGTAGTGTGGACACGCGCTATGGCTACACCTTC
TRBD1	TRBV7-8	-	TRBJ1-5	15	CASSTGTGFQGPQHF	TGTGCCAGCAGCACCGGGACAGGTTTCCAGGGGCCCCAGCATTTT
-	TRBV29-1	-	TRBJ1-2	11	CSVEGGYGYTF	TGCAGCGTTGAGGGTGGCTATGGCTACACCTTC
-	TRBV11-2	-	TRBJ2-2	17	CASSSRQGGAHTGELFF	TGTGCCAGCAGCTCGCGCCAGGGGGGAGCTCACACCGGGGAGCTGTTTTTT
-	TRBV27	-	TRBJ1-5	14	CASSFGRHNQPQHF	TGTGCCAGCAGTTTCGGCCGGCACAATCAGCCCCAGCATTTT